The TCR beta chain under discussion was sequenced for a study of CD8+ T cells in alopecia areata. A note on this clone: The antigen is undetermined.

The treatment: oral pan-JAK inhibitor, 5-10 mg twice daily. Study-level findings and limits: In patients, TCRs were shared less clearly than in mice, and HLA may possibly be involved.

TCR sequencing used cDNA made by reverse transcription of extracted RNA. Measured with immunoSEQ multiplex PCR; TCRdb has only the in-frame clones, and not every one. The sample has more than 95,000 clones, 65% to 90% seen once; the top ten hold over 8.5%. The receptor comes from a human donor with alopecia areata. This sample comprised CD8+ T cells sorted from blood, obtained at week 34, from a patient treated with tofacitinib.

The CDR3 bases are TGTGCCAGCAGCGGGGATCCCCGCGAGCAGTACTTC. Protein: CASSGDPREQYF. The genes are TRBV6-5 and TRBJ2-7, with TRBD2 as a possible D gene (5 bases). V lost 6 bases and J lost 6, with 12 bases in between. Germline V gene sequence: CDR1 MNHEY, CDR2 SVGAGI. This CDR3 region has 12 residues.